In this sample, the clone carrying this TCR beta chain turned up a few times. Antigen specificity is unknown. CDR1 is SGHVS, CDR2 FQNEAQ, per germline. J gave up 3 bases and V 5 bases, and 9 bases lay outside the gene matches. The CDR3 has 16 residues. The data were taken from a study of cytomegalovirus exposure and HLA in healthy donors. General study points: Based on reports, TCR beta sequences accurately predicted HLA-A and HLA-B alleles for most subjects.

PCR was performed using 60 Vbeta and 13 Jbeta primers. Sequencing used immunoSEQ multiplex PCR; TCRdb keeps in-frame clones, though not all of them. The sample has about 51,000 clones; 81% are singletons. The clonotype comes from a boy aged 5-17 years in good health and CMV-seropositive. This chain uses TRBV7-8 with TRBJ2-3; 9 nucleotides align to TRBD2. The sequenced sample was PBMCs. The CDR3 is CASSRRVAGATDTQYF. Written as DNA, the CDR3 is TGTGCCAGCAGCCGTCGGGTAGCGGGGGCGACAGATACGCAGTATTTT.